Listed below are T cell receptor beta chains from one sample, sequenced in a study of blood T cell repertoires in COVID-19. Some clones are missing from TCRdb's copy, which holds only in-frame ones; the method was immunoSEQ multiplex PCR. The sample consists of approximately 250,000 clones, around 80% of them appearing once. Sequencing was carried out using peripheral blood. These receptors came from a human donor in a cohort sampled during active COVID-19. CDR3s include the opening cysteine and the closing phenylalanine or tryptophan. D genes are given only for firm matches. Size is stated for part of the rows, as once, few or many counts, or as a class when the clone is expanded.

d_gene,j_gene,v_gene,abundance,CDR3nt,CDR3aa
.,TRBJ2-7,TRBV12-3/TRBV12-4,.,TGTGCCAGCAGTTTTAGCGTCTCCTACGAGCAGTACTTC,CASSFSVSYEQYF
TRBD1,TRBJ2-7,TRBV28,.,TGTGCCAGCACCCCCCGGGACAGAGACTACGAGCAGTACTTC,CASTPRDRDYEQYF
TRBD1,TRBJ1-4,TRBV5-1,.,TGCGCCAGCAGGAAAGACAGGGGGGCTAATGAAAAACTGTTTTTT,CASRKDRGANEKLFF
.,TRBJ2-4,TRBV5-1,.,TGCGCCAGCAGCAAACGACATTTAGCCAAAAACATTCAGTACTTC,CASSKRHLAKNIQYF
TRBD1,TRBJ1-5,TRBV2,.,TGTGCCAGCCAGGACAGGGGTAGGCATCAGCCCCAGCATTTT,CASQDRGRHQPQHF
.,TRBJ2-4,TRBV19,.,TGTGCCAGTAGTTTAGGACAAGACCGAGCCAAAAACATTCAGTACTTC,CASSLGQDRAKNIQYF
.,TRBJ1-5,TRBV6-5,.,TGTGCCAGTAAAACAGGTGTAGGACAGCCCCAGCATTTT,CASKTGVGQPQHF
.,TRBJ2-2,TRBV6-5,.,TGTGCCAGCAGTTTGACTGGACTTTTACCCGGGGAGCTGTTTTTT,CASSLTGLLPGELFF
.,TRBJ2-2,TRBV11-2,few,TGTGCCAGCAGCTTATTCGACAGCACCGGGGAGCTGTTTTTT,CASSLFDSTGELFF
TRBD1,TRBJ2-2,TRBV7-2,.,TGTGCCAGCAGCCCCCGGACGGGCAGGGGGCGCTTCGGGGAGCTGTTTTTT,CASSPRTGRGRFGELFF
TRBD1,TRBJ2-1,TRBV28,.,TGTGCCAGCAGTACCGGGACAGAGAATGAGCAGTTCTTC,CASSTGTENEQFF
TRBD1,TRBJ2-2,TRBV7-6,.,TGTGCCAGCAGCTCTGGACAGGGGAGAGGAACCGGGGAGCTGTTTTTT,CASSSGQGRGTGELFF
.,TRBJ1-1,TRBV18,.,TGTGCCAGCTCACCACAGGCGGGAACTGAAGCTTTCTTT,CASSPQAGTEAFF
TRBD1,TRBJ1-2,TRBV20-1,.,TGCAGTGCTAGTCAACCGACAGGGGGTGTCTATGGCTACACCTTC,CSASQPTGGVYGYTF
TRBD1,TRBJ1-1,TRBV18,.,TGTGCCAGCTCACCACCGGGATTACGACAGGGCGGGGACACTGAAGCTTTCTTT,CASSPPGLRQGGDTEAFF
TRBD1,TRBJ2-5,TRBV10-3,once,TGTGCCATCAGTGGGACGGGACAGAGCCTCCAAGAGACCCAGTACTTC,CAISGTGQSLQETQYF
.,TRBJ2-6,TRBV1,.,TGCACCAGCAGCCAGGCCTCTGGGGAGCGGGGGGGCTCTGGGGCCAACGTCCTGACTTTC,CTSSQASGERGGSGANVLTF
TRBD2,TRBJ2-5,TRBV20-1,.,TGCAGTGCTAGTAGCGGGAGGGGGGGAGAGACCCAGTACTTC,CSASSGRGGETQYF
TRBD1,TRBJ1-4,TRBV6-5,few,TGTGCCAGCAGCAAGACAGGGCAAGATGAAAAACTGTTTTTT,CASSKTGQDEKLFF
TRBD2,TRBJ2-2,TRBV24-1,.,TGTGCCACCAGTGACCCTACGGGGGGTAGAGGCGCCGGGGAGCTGTTTTTT,CATSDPTGGRGAGELFF
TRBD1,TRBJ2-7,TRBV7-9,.,TGTGCCACCTCCGGGACAGGGGGCTACGAGCAGTACTTC,CATSGTGGYEQYF
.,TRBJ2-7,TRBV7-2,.,TGTGCCAGCAGCCCGGGGGGCGGGTCTTCCTACGAGCAGTACTTC,CASSPGGGSSYEQYF
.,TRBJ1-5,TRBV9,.,TGTGCCAGCAGCGTCCATAGCAATCAGCCCCAGCATTTT,CASSVHSNQPQHF
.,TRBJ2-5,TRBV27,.,TGTGCCAGCAGCCGATACTTGATCCCAGAGACCCAGTACTTC,CASSRYLIPETQYF
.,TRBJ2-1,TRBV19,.,TGTGCCAGTAGTATATTTGTCAGGTTCAATGAGCAGTTCTTC,CASSIFVRFNEQFF
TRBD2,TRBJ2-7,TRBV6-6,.,TGTGCCAGCAGTTCCGACGGGAGGGTTCCGCAGGAGCAGTACTTC,CASSSDGRVPQEQYF
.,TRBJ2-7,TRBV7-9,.,TGTGCCAGCAGCCAAATTAGTACAGGAACCGAGCAGTACTTC,CASSQISTGTEQYF
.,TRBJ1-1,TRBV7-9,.,TGTGCCAGCAGCTTCATGGGGACACTGAACACTGAAGCTTTCTTT,CASSFMGTLNTEAFF
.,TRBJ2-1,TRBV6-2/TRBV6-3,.,TGTGCCAGCACCCCCCCTTTTCCTAACAATGAGCAGTTCTTC,CASTPPFPNNEQFF
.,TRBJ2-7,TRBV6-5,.,TGTGCCAGCAGTTACGGGGCGGAGCCCACCTACGAGCAGTACTTC,CASSYGAEPTYEQYF
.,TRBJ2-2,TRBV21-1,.,TGTGCCAGCGGTCCGCCGAGTTTCGGGGAGCTGTTTTTT,CASGPPSFGELFF
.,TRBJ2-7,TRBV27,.,TGTGCCAGCAGTTCAAGTACCGGGACTTTTATCTTC,CASSSSTGTFIF
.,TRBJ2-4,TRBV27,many,TGTGCCAGCCGACAAACTAGGACAGCCAAAAACATTCAGTACTTC,CASRQTRTAKNIQYF
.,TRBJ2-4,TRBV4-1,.,TGCGCCAGCAGTCGCCCGGGGAGTAAGGTAGCCAAAAACATTCAGTACTTC,CASSRPGSKVAKNIQYF
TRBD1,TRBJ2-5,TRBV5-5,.,TGTGCCAGCAGCCTAACAGGGGTCGCCCAGGAGACCCAGTACTTC,CASSLTGVAQETQYF
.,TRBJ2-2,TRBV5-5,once,TGTGCCAGCAGCTTGGATCCGGGGATCCTGATCGGGGAGCTGTTTTTT,CASSLDPGILIGELFF
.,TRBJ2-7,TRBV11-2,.,TGTGCCAGCAGCTTAGGCGGGTCCTACTACGAGCAGTACTTC,CASSLGGSYYEQYF
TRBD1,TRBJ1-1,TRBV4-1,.,TGCGCCAGCAGCCGGGAACAGGGGACTGAAGCTTTCTTT,CASSREQGTEAFF
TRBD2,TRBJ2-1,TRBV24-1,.,TGTGCCACCAGTGACCAATATACGGGAGGAGGTAACAATGAGCAGTTCTTC,CATSDQYTGGGNNEQFF
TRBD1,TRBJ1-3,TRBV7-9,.,TGTGCCAGCAGCTTTCCGACAGGGACCGATGGAAACACCATATATTTT,CASSFPTGTDGNTIYF